These 21 T cell receptor beta chains were sequenced from one sample in a study of shared clonotypes between healthy human individuals. Using immunoSEQ multiplex PCR, the repertoire was profiled, and TCRdb retains in-frame clones only, with some absent. Here the sample spans over 400,000 clones, around 96% being singletons. Material for sequencing was naive CD4+ T cells sorted from blood. Regarding subset: CD45RA+ positively selected. The receptors here all came from a woman aged 25 to 39 in good health.

The chain combines TRBV10-2 with TRBJ1-1, with D unresolved. The CDR3 covers 18 residues. The V and J ends lost 2 bases and 9 bases respectively, with 28 bases between them. CDR1 and CDR2 (germline): WSHSY, SAAADI. CDR3 sequence reads: CASSESTVLAGSRRKAFF. Here the CDR3 DNA reads TGCGCCAGCAGTGAGAGCACAGTTTTGGCCGGGTCCCGTCGAAAAGCTTTCTTT.

V gene TRBV7-9 combines with J gene TRBJ1-1; TRBD1 aligns across 7 bases. CDR1 is SEHNR and CDR2 is FQNEAQ in the germline V gene (reference sequence). Trimming removed 5 bases from V and 7 bases from J; junction bases left unmatched: 7. The CDR3 covers 13 residues. DNA of the CDR3: TGTGCCAGCAGCGGTAGGGGGCCAGATGAAGCTTTCTTT. Protein product: CASSGRGPDEAFF.

The chain joins TRBV9 to TRBJ1-5; perhaps TRBD1 as D (6 bases). Per the germline V gene, CDR1 is SGDLS and CDR2 is YYNGEE. This CDR3 has 14 residues. Between the trimmed V and J ends, which lost 3 bases and 7 bases, there was a span of 14 bases. CDR3 in DNA: TGTGCCAGCAGCGCGGCTACAGGGCAACAGCCCCAGCATTTT. Protein sequence: CASSAATGQQPQHF.

V gene TRBV2 combines with J gene TRBJ2-1; 8 bases align to TRBD2. The V gene's germline CDR1 is SNHLY and CDR2 FYNNEI. CDR3 length: 15 amino acids. The V segment lost 5 bases and the J segment 4 bases; nucleotides outside the gene matches: 7. CDR3 in DNA: TGTGCCAGCAGTCCCGATAGCGGGGTTTACAATGAGCAGTTCTTC. This gives the protein CASSPDSGVYNEQFF.

The V and J genes are TRBV6-5 and TRBJ2-5; D is perhaps TRBD1 (6 bases). This CDR3 comprises 15 residues. The V gene's germline CDR1 is MNHEY and CDR2 SVGAGI. The V and J ends lost 0 bases and 1 base respectively, with 9 bases between them. The CDR3 nucleotides are TGTGCCAGCAGTTACTCCGGGACACTCCAAGAGACCCAGTACTTC. It yields the protein CASSYSGTLQETQYF.

J is TRBJ2-4 and V is TRBV4-1; weak D call: TRBD1 (6 bases). CDR3 length: 14 amino acids. The V and J ends lost 3 bases and 4 bases respectively, with 10 bases between them. Germline V CDR1 and CDR2: MGHRA, YSYEKL. The CDR3 bases are TGCGCCAGCAGCCATCCCGGACAGAAAAACATTCAGTACTTC. It specifies CASSHPGQKNIQYF.

The chain joins TRBV6-6 to TRBJ1-5, with 9 positions matching TRBD1. There are 14 residues in the CDR3. Germline CDR1 and CDR2: MNHNY and SVGAGI (reference sequence). With V trimmed by 5 bases and J by 7 bases, 6 bases remained unmatched. This CDR3 reads CASSADRGGQPQHF. DNA for the CDR3: TGTGCCAGCAGTGCGGACAGGGGAGGCCAGCCCCAGCATTTT.

This chain joins TRBV30 and TRBJ2-7; D unresolved. Germline CDR1 GTSNPN, CDR2 SVGIG (reference sequence). The CDR3 consists of 11 residues. The V gene lost 0 bases and the J gene lost 8 bases, with 8 bases spanning the gap. CDR3 region: CAWSVGFQQYF. The CDR3 DNA reads as TGTGCCTGGAGTGTAGGGTTCCAGCAGTACTTC.

This chain joins TRBV7-2 and TRBJ2-3, with a tentative D call TRBD1 (5 bases). This CDR3 has 15 amino acids. The germline gives CDR1 SGHTA, CDR2 FQGNSA. V lost 1 base and J lost 5, with 13 bases in between. The CDR3 DNA follows: TGTGCCAGCAGCTTAGAAGGGGTTAGTGGAGATACGCAGTATTTT. This translates into CASSLEGVSGDTQYF.

The V gene is TRBV7-3, the J gene TRBJ1-1; D is undetermined. Trimming took off 1 base at V and 1 base at J, with 4 bases between the two ends. CDR3 size: 13 residues. Looked up from germline, CDR1 is SGHTA and CDR2 is FQGTGA. CDR3 region: CASSLNGNTEAFF. The CDR3 nucleotides are TGTGCCAGCAGCTTAAACGGGAACACTGAAGCTTTCTTT.

The J gene is TRBJ2-1, the V gene TRBV29-1; D uncertain. The CDR3 sequence is 15 residues long. Germline loops: CDR1 SQVTM, CDR2 ANQGSEA. The ends were cut back, 5 bases at V and 0 bases at J, with 14 bases in the middle. CDR3 protein: CSVSETASSYNEQFF. The CDR3 nucleotides are TGCAGCGTTTCAGAGACTGCGAGCTCCTACAATGAGCAGTTCTTC.

V usage is TRBV5-8 and J usage is TRBJ2-1; the match to TRBD1 covers 7 bases. CDR3 length: 16 amino acids. V gave up 2 bases and J gave up 3 bases; unmatched junction bases: 8. Germline V lookup: CDR1 SGHTS, CDR2 YDEGEE. The CDR3 reads CASSFLRGSVYNEQFF. The CDR3, as DNA: TGTGCCAGCAGCTTTCTCAGGGGGTCGGTCTACAATGAGCAGTTCTTC. The complete variable domain, with remaining parts taken from reference TRBV5-8 and TRBJ2-1, reads EAGVTQSPTHLIKTRGQQATLRCSPISGHTSVYWYQQALGLGLQFLLWYDEGEERNRGNFPPRFSGRQFPNYSSELNVNALELEDSALYLCASSFLRGSVYNEQFFGPGTRLTVL.

The chain combines TRBV5-3 with TRBJ2-4; possible D gene TRBD2, 5 bases. TRBV5-3 is classed as an ORF, of uncertain function. V shed 5 bases and J shed 2 bases, with 20 bases lying between them. The CDR3 extends over 17 amino acids. The CDR3 DNA is TGTGCCAGAAGGGCCCTCGGTTGTGGGAGTCCCAAAAACATTCAGTACTTC. It specifies CARRALGCGSPKNIQYF.

This chain connects TRBV18 to TRBJ2-3; D is possibly TRBD1 (6 bases). CDR3 length: 15 residues. Germline V gene sequence: CDR1 KGHSH, CDR2 LQKENI. V lost 5 bases and J 6 bases, leaving 18 bases between the germline ends. DNA of the CDR3: TGTGCCAGCTCAACCTTTACAGGGAACGAGGATACGCAGTATTTT. It translates to CASSTFTGNEDTQYF.

The CDR3 region is CSVTGGSVTGELFF. The CDR3 DNA follows: TGCAGCGTAACTGGGGGGTCGGTCACCGGGGAGCTGTTTTTT. This sequence joins TRBV29-1 and TRBJ2-2, with a possible D match to TRBD2 (6 bases). The ends were cut back, 6 bases at V and 4 bases at J, with 15 bases in the middle. CDR3 length equals 14 residues. CDR1 and CDR2 (germline): SQVTM, ANQGSEA.

The rearrangement joins TRBV19 to TRBJ2-1, with 10 bases matching TRBD1. Trimming cost V 4 bases and J 8 bases; bases outside gene matches: 8. Germline CDR1 is LNHDA and CDR2 is SQIVND (reference sequence). There are 15 residues in the CDR3. The CDR3 DNA sequence: TGTGCCAGTAGTAACCCAAGACAGGGGGCGGATGAGCAGTTCTTC. Translating gives CASSNPRQGADEQFF.

The genes are TRBV11-2 and TRBJ2-1; possible D gene TRBD2, 6 bases. V was cut by 5 bases and J by 6 bases, with 17 bases left in between. The CDR3 contains 15 residues. The germline gives CDR1 SGHAT, CDR2 FQNNGV. As DNA, the CDR3 is TGTGCCAGCAGCCTTGAACCCGGGGGAGGCAATGAGCAGTTCTTC. Protein product: CASSLEPGGGNEQFF. Full variable domain (remainder filled in from reference TRBV11-2 and TRBJ2-1): EAGVAQSPRYKIIEKRQSVAFWCNPISGHATLYWYQQILGQGPKLLIQFQNNGVVDDSQLPKDRFSAERLKGVDSTLKIQPAKLEDSAVYLCASSLEPGGGNEQFFGPGTRLTVL.

V gene TRBV28 combines with J gene TRBJ2-1; 9 bases are shared with TRBD2. Germline-derived CDR1 and CDR2 are MDHEN and SYDVKM. This CDR3 has 18 amino acids. Trimming cost V 3 bases and J 10 bases; bases outside gene matches: 19. The CDR3 reads CASSFRWSGGRAGEEQFF. In DNA form, the CDR3 reads TGTGCCAGCAGTTTCCGATGGAGTGGCGGGAGGGCCGGAGAAGAGCAGTTCTTC. The full variable domain, rest sourced from reference TRBV28 and TRBJ2-1, is DVKVTQSSRYLVKRTGEKVFLECVQDMDHENMFWYRQDPGLGLRLIYFSYDVKMKEKGDIPEGYSVSREKKERFSLILESASTNQTSMYLCASSFRWSGGRAGEEQFFGPGTRLTVL.

This rearrangement joins TRBV28 to TRBJ2-6, with D perhaps matching TRBD2 (5 bases). This CDR3 is 19 amino acids long. Germline CDR1 reads MDHEN; CDR2 reads SYDVKM. Deletions cut 7 bases from V and 1 base from J, with 23 bases between. The CDR3 region is CASTPATGLRGSGANVLTF. The CDR3 DNA is TGTGCCAGCACCCCAGCGACCGGACTCCGAGGGTCTGGGGCCAACGTCCTGACTTTC.

The chain carries TRBV19 and TRBJ1-2; D gene ambiguous. The CDR3 loop spans 12 amino acids. Trimming pared 5 bases from V and 6 bases from J, leaving 10 bases between. Looked up from germline, CDR1 is LNHDA and CDR2 is SQIVND (reference sequence). The CDR3 protein is CASSEYSNGYTF. CDR3 nucleotide sequence: TGTGCCAGTAGTGAATACAGTAATGGCTACACCTTC. Complete variable domain (other parts from reference TRBV19 and TRBJ1-2): DGGITQSPKYLFRKEGQNVTLSCEQNLNHDAMYWYRQDPGQGLRLIYYSQIVNDFQKGDIAEGYSVSREKKESFPLTVTSAQKNPTAFYLCASSEYSNGYTFGSGTRLTVV.

In DNA, the CDR3 is TGTGCCACGGATGACCGCTCTGGGGCCAACGTCCTGACTTTC. This sequence encodes CATDDRSGANVLTF. This chain joins TRBV6-6 and TRBJ2-6; D remains ambiguous. V was clipped by 10 bases and J by 0 bases, with 10 bases between them. The CDR3 has 14 residues. The germline CDR1 and CDR2 sequences are MNHNY and SVGAGI (reference sequence).